Below, 23 T cell receptor beta chains from the same sample are listed, as sequenced in a study of blood T cell repertoires in COVID-19. Only in-frame clones appear in the TCRdb table, and some are missing; sequencing was by immunoSEQ multiplex PCR. The profile shows some 300,000 clones, 85% to 90% of them singletons. Sequences were obtained from peripheral blood. These receptors all stem from a man aged 70-80 years with acute or convalescent COVID-19.

This rearrangement joins TRBV10-1 to TRBJ2-1; 10 bases agree with TRBD2. Per germline, CDR1 WNHNN and CDR2 SYGVQD (reference sequence). J was trimmed by 4 bases and V by 2 bases; bases with no gene match: 2. This CDR3 has 15 amino acids. Here the CDR3 DNA reads TGCGCCAGCAGTGAGGCTAGCGGGAGATACAATGAGCAGTTCTTC. Amino acid sequence: CASSEASGRYNEQFF.

The V and J genes are TRBV28 and TRBJ1-5; 7 bases match TRBD1. CDR1 is MDHEN and CDR2 is SYDVKM in the germline V gene. V was pared by 10 bases and J by 0 bases, with 18 bases of the junction left unmatched. The CDR3 loop spans 18 amino acids. CDR3: CATGQFSSAGYSNQPQHF. The CDR3 nucleotides are TGTGCCACGGGACAGTTTTCATCCGCGGGCTATAGCAATCAGCCCCAGCATTTT.

The chain employs TRBV11-3 and TRBJ1-5; D possibly corresponds to TRBD1 (5 bases). This CDR3 comprises 15 residues. Germline assignment: CDR1 SGHNT and CDR2 YENEEA. V was clipped by 0 bases and J by 7 bases, with 13 bases between them. For the CDR3, the DNA is TGTGCCAGCAGCTTAGATTTCAGGGTTAACCAGCCCCAGCATTTT. As protein: CASSLDFRVNQPQHF.

This rearrangement joins TRBV7-9 to TRBJ2-2; D perhaps matches TRBD2 (6 bases). Germline-derived CDR1 and CDR2 are SEHNR and FQNEAQ (reference sequence). This CDR3 comprises 15 residues. V lost 3 bases and J lost 7, with 15 bases in between. The CDR3 DNA reads TGTGCCAGCAGCTTCTCGGGACTTCTTGACGGGGAGCTGTTTTTT. It translates to CASSFSGLLDGELFF. The whole variable domain, filled in from reference TRBV7-9 and TRBJ2-2, reads DTGVSQNPRHKITKRGQNVTFRCDPISEHNRLYWYRQTLGQGPEFLTYFQNEAQLEKSRLLSDRFSAERPKGSFSTLEIQRTEQGDSAMYLCASSFSGLLDGELFFGEGSRLTVL.

As for this clone: Germline and junction disagree at one end, which may indicate a read error. The V call is TRBV28, the J call TRBJ1-1; TRBD1 matches 8 bases. Germline V CDR1 and CDR2: MDHEN, SYDVKM. The CDR3 runs 11 residues. CDR3 in amino acids: CASSSATRQGF. The CDR3 nucleotides read TGTGCCAGCAGTTCGGCAACCAGACAGGGGTTT.

The chain combines TRBV6-6 with TRBJ2-2; D is possibly TRBD2 (6 bases). This CDR3 spans 15 amino acids. Germline assignment: CDR1 MNHNY and CDR2 SVGAGI (reference sequence). Trimming took 0 bases from V and 1 from J, leaving 6 bases between them. The CDR3 DNA reads as TGTGCCAGCAGTTACTCGGGGGGGAACACCGGGGAGCTGTTTTTT. Protein: CASSYSGGNTGELFF.

This clone appeared once. The chain recombines TRBV6-6 with TRBJ2-6; D may be TRBD1 (6 bases). CDR1 and CDR2 from the germline V gene are MNHNY and SVGAGI (reference sequence). V was pared by 6 bases and J by 0 bases, with 12 bases between. CDR3 length equals 16 residues. This chain's CDR3 is CASSNGQPSGANVLTF. CDR3 nucleotide sequence: TGTGCCAGCAGCAATGGACAGCCCTCTGGGGCCAACGTCCTGACTTTC.

The DNA for the CDR3 is TGTGCCAGCAGCAGGGGACTCCGCACAGATACGCAGTATTTT. Translation gives CASSRGLRTDTQYF. The chain has TRBV7-3 and TRBJ2-3; D is possibly TRBD2 (6 bases). V lost 5 bases and J 1 base, leaving 10 bases between the germline ends. Germline CDR1 reads SGHTA; CDR2 reads FQGTGA. The CDR3 has 14 amino acids.

The chain uses TRBV4-3 and TRBJ2-1; the match to TRBD2 covers 14 bases. The CDR3 extends over 19 amino acids. The germline gives CDR1 LGHNA, CDR2 YSLEER. V was pared by 2 bases and J by 2 bases, with 8 bases of the junction left unmatched. The CDR3: CASSQPGLAGESPYNEQFF. The CDR3 DNA sequence: TGCGCCAGCAGCCAACCGGGACTAGCGGGAGAATCCCCCTACAATGAGCAGTTCTTC.

The chain couples TRBV6-5 to TRBJ2-1; 10 nucleotides match TRBD2. This CDR3 comprises 16 residues. V lost 0 bases and J lost 8; bases outside the gene matches: 7. Germline CDR1 MNHEY, CDR2 SVGAGI. The CDR3 sequence: CASSYSSGRARDEQFF. The CDR3 coding sequence is TGTGCCAGCAGTTACTCAAGCGGGAGGGCCCGCGATGAGCAGTTCTTC.

The J gene is TRBJ2-7, the V gene TRBV5-6; D might be TRBD2 (6 bases). CDR1 and CDR2 from the germline V gene are SGHDT and YYEEEE. Trimming removed 3 bases from V and 0 bases from J, with 13 bases in between. The CDR3 is 15 amino acids. CDR3 sequence reads: CASSSTGRSSYEQYF. In DNA, the CDR3 is TGTGCCAGCAGCTCAACCGGGAGAAGCTCCTACGAGCAGTACTTC. The variable domain in full, with the rest retrieved from reference TRBV5-6 and TRBJ2-7, is DAGVTQSPTHLIKTRGQQVTLRCSPKSGHDTVSWYQQALGQGPQFIFQYYEEEERQRGNFPDRFSGHQFPNYSSELNVNALLLGDSALYLCASSSTGRSSYEQYFGPGTRLTVT.

V usage is TRBV6-5 and J usage is TRBJ2-1, with TRBD2 matching 7 bases. Germline V gene sequence: CDR1 MNHEY, CDR2 SVGAGI. V trimming: 6 bases; J trimming: 6 bases; junction bases outside the gene matches: 11. This CDR3 has 15 amino acids. The CDR3 sequence: CASRGGAHERNEQFF. The DNA of the CDR3 is TGTGCCAGCAGGGGAGGGGCACATGAACGCAATGAGCAGTTCTTC.

The CDR3, as DNA: TGCAGTGCTAGTTCTAGCGGGAGGGCCCCCTACAATGAGCAGTTCTTC. Translating gives CSASSSGRAPYNEQFF. The chain carries TRBV20-1 and TRBJ2-1, with TRBD2 identical over 12 bases. V shed 3 bases and J 2 bases; nucleotides not matched to a gene: 5. CDR1 is DFQATT, CDR2 SNEGSKA, per germline (reference sequence). The CDR3 consists of 16 residues.

V gene TRBV7-2 combines with J gene TRBJ2-2; 9 bases map to TRBD2. In germline, CDR1 is SGHTA, CDR2 FQGNSA. CDR3 length: 16 residues. Trimming cost V 5 bases and J 3 bases; bases outside gene matches: 7. CDR3 region: CASSLSSGVDTGELFF. The CDR3 DNA follows: TGTGCCAGCAGCCTATCTAGCGGGGTCGACACCGGGGAGCTGTTTTTT.

This sequence joins TRBV7-2 and TRBJ2-1, with a weak D call TRBD2 (6 bases). The CDR3 is 14 amino acids. Germline assignment: CDR1 SGHTA and CDR2 FQGNSA. V lost 2 bases to trimming and J lost 5 bases, with 10 bases between them. The CDR3 DNA reads TGTGCCAGCAGCTTACTCCTAGCGAACAATGAGCAGTTCTTC. Protein product: CASSLLLANNEQFF.

The chain combines TRBV18 with TRBJ1-1, with D possibly TRBD1 on 6 matching bases. The length of the CDR3 is 15 residues. V was shortened by 3 bases and J by 0 bases, with 11 bases between the two germline ends. The germline V gene has CDR1 KGHSH and CDR2 LQKENI. The CDR3 DNA reads as TGTGCCAGCTCACCCCAGACAGGACTGAACACTGAAGCTTTCTTT. Amino acid sequence: CASSPQTGLNTEAFF.

The rearrangement links TRBV19 to TRBJ2-2; D unclear. This CDR3 contains 14 residues. The germline V gene encodes CDR1 LNHDA and CDR2 SQIVND (reference sequence). V lost 3 bases, J lost 4 bases, and 9 bases lay in between. The CDR3 DNA sequence: TGTGCCAGTAGTATTGGTGGGCCCACCGGGGAGCTGTTTTTT. Protein sequence: CASSIGGPTGELFF. Full variable domain (missing parts from reference TRBV19 and TRBJ2-2): DGGITQSPKYLFRKEGQNVTLSCEQNLNHDAMYWYRQDPGQGLRLIYYSQIVNDFQKGDIAEGYSVSREKKESFPLTVTSAQKNPTAFYLCASSIGGPTGELFFGEGSRLTVL.

This chain connects TRBV15 to TRBJ2-2; 14 bases map to TRBD2. The germline V gene has CDR1 LNHNV and CDR2 YYDKDF (reference sequence). The V segment lost 3 bases and the J segment 1 base; nucleotides outside the gene matches: 1. The CDR3 length is 17 residues. The CDR3 sequence is CATSRGLAGVNTGELFF. In nucleotides, the CDR3 is TGTGCCACCAGCAGGGGACTAGCGGGGGTGAACACCGGGGAGCTGTTTTTT.

The genes are TRBV7-8 and TRBJ1-2; D is undetermined. The CDR3 runs 13 residues. Trimming pared 5 bases from V and 8 bases from J, leaving 15 bases between. The V gene's germline CDR1 is SGHVS and CDR2 FQNEAQ. CDR3: CASSPGVVWGYTF. Written as DNA, the CDR3 is TGTGCCAGCAGCCCGGGAGTGGTATGGGGCTACACCTTC.

The chain combines TRBV5-1 with TRBJ2-2, with TRBD1 matching 7 bases. The V segment lost 4 bases and the J segment 4 bases; nucleotides outside the gene matches: 19. This CDR3 is built from 19 residues. The germline CDR1 and CDR2 sequences are SGHRS and YFSETQ. The CDR3 spells CASSRTPTGTAFGTGELFF. As DNA, the CDR3 is TGCGCCAGCAGCCGTACCCCCACCGGGACAGCCTTTGGCACCGGGGAGCTGTTTTTT.

This sequence joins TRBV6-2 or TRBV6-3 and TRBJ1-2; D is uncertain. In germline, CDR1 is MNHEY, CDR2 SVGEGT. The CDR3 has 15 residues. Trimming cost V 5 bases and J 5 bases, with 18 bases left between them. The CDR3 nucleotides read TGTGCCAGCAGTCGCGGTGAGCGGCACGGGTATGGCTACACCTTC. It is translated as CASSRGERHGYGYTF.

The J gene is TRBJ1-3, the V gene TRBV4-2; 8 nucleotides match TRBD1. After removal of 1 base from V and 0 bases from J, the junction contained 8 bases not matched to a gene. CDR1 is LGHNA, CDR2 YNFKEQ, per germline. The CDR3 consists of 18 residues. The CDR3 DNA follows: TGTGCCAGCAGCCAAGCCCACGGACAGGGACTCTCTGGAAACACCATATATTTT. Translation gives CASSQAHGQGLSGNTIYF.

V and J are TRBV6-4 and TRBJ2-1, with TRBD1 matching over 7 bases. The germline V gene encodes CDR1 MRHNA and CDR2 SNTAGT. V shed 3 bases, J shed 1 base, and the junction held 3 bases outside the gene matches. CDR3 length: 15 residues. CDR3 coding DNA: TGTGCCAGCAGTGAGGGACAGAGTTCCTACAATGAGCAGTTCTTC. Its translation is CASSEGQSSYNEQFF.